The clone carrying this T cell receptor beta chain was seen a few times. Its matching antigen is unknown. The CDR3 consists of 16 residues. After removal of 5 bases from V and 0 bases from J, the junction contained 4 bases not matched to a gene. The record originates from a study of Graves' ophthalmopathy and Graves' hyperthyroidism. General study findings and limits: Ophthalmopathy could be told apart from stable hyperthyroidism by a 13-signature model (just under 90% sensitivity, 80% to 84% specificity).

TCR beta CDR3 amplification used RNA transcripts. HTBI primers were used in a first-round RT-PCR, which preceded a second-round multiplex PCR. MiXCR, run by TCRdb on the multiplex PCR reads, gives a single entry per CDR3 protein. The sample carries under 800,000 distinct CDR3 sequences, roughly 20% recorded once. This receptor was identified in a woman between 18 and 30 years old with stable Graves' hyperthyroidism. Some clones in this sample may be carry-over from other donors' samples. The chain combines TRBV12-3 or TRBV12-4 with TRBJ2-2; 9 bases map to TRBD2. The sample was peripheral blood. The CDR3 coding sequence is TGTGCCAGCAGTGCAATAGCGGGAGCGAACACCGGGGAGCTGTTTTTT. This codes for CASSAIAGANTGELFF.